Here is one T cell receptor (beta chain) with its context. Germline CDR1 is SGHDT and CDR2 is YYEEEE. Trimming at V came to 2 bases and at J to 5 bases, leaving 12 bases not matched to a gene. The CDR3 is 17 amino acids. The data belong to a study of blood T cell repertoires in COVID-19. Study in general: Both acute and convalescent COVID-19 samples were obtained from the United States, Italy and Spain. In each case, the material was cDNA or gDNA derived from T cells, B-cell-depleted T cells, or PBMCs.

As handled by the study authors: Amplified reference gene primers provided the basis for estimating nucleated cell counts. Using immunoSEQ multiplex PCR, the repertoire was profiled, and TCRdb retains in-frame clones only, with some absent. The D gene and trimming were derived from the DNA, and the V and J assignments and clone size from that table. The table includes around 310,000 clones, 75% to 95% detected once. In Seattle, patients joined the study during active infection and were tracked longitudinally. The V gene is TRBV5-6, the J gene TRBJ2-2; TRBD1 matches 7 bases. The origin of this receptor is a woman in her 30s with COVID-19, enrolled during active disease. Sequenced input: peripheral blood. The CDR3: CASSFEGATSGTGELFF. Written as DNA, the CDR3 is TGTGCCAGCAGCTTTGAGGGGGCGACTTCGGGGACCGGGGAGCTGTTTTTT.